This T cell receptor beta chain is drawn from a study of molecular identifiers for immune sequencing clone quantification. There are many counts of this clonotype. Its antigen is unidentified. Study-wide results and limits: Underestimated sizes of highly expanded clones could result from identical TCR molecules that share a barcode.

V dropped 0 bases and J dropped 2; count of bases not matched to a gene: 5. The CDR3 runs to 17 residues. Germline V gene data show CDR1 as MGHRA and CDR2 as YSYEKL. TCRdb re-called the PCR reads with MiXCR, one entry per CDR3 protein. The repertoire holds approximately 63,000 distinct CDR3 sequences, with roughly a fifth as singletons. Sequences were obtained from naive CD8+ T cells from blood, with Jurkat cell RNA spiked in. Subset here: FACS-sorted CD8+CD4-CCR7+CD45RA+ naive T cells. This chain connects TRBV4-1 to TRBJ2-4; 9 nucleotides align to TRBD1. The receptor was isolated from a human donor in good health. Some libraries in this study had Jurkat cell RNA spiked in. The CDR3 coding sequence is TGCGCCAGCAGCCAAGATTGGACAGGGGTCACCAAAAACATTCAGTACTTC. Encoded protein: CASSQDWTGVTKNIQYF.